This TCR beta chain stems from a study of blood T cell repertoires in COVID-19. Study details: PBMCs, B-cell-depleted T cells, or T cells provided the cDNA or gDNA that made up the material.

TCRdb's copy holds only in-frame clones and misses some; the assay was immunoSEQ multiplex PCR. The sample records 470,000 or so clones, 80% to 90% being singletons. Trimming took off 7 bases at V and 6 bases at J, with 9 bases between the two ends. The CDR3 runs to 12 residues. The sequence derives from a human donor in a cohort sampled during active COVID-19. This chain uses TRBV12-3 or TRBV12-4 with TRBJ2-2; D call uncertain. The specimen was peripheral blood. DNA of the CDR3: TGTGCCAGCAACCCCGCGGCCGGGGAGCTGTTTTTT. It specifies CASNPAAGELFF.